A single sample gave rise to the 8 T cell receptor beta chains below, sequenced in a study of T cell clonotyping in hematopoietic cell transplantation (dated by TCRdb to the early 2020s). The time point label on this specimen signifies: 30 days after allo-HCT. The library was built by means of the immunoSEQ multiplex PCR assay. TCRdb's version of the immuneACCESS table is confined to in-frame rearrangements and falls short of the full clone set. An unresolved V gene accounts for under half of the shortfall where checked; the remainder is of unknown origin. The sample table lists about 3,500 clones, less than 85% of them with a count of one. The ten largest account for approximately 5.9% of the sample. The source material was peripheral blood mononuclear cells, sampled 30 days after allogeneic stem cell transplant. Source of these receptors: a male patient aged 40-50 years who had an allogeneic stem cell transplant from an unrelated donor, so the T cells may come from the graft donor. Some clones in this sample may be carry-over from other donors' samples.

A few counts support this clone. The V gene is TRBV7-9, the J gene TRBJ2-7, with TRBD1 matching over 9 bases. This CDR3 comprises 14 residues. Germline V gene sequence: CDR1 SEHNR, CDR2 FQNEAQ (reference sequence). Trimming at V came to 7 bases and at J to 5 bases, leaving 9 bases not matched to a gene. The CDR3 DNA follows: TGTGCCAGCACCGTAGGACAGGGGCCCCACGAGCAGTACTTC. Protein sequence: CASTVGQGPHEQYF.

J is TRBJ2-5 and V is TRBV5-4, with D maybe TRBD2 (5 bases). The length of the CDR3 is 14 residues. V gave up 4 bases and J gave up 4 bases, with 14 bases separating them. Germline V gene sequence: CDR1 SGHNT, CDR2 YYREEE (reference sequence). The DNA for the CDR3 is TGTGCCAGCAGCCAGCCCGGAGGAGCAGAGACCCAGTACTTC. Translated, it gives CASSQPGGAETQYF.

The V call is TRBV9, the J call TRBJ2-1, with D maybe TRBD2 (5 bases). Germline CDR1 reads SGDLS; CDR2 reads YYNGEE. The CDR3 is made up of 15 amino acids. The V end lost 0 bases, the J end lost 5 bases, and 12 bases lay between the germline ends. CDR3 sequence: CASSVGPGWNNEQFF. The CDR3 coding sequence is TGTGCCAGCAGCGTAGGGCCGGGGTGGAACAATGAGCAGTTCTTC.

The V gene is TRBV28, the J gene TRBJ2-7; no clear D gene. V was trimmed by 1 base and J by 5 bases, leaving 21 bases between them. CDR1 MDHEN and CDR2 SYDVKM come from the germline V gene. CDR3 length: 17 residues. CDR3 sequence: CASSLSVGLLHADEQYF. The CDR3 nucleotides are TGTGCCAGCAGTTTATCCGTGGGCCTACTACATGCAGACGAGCAGTACTTC. Filled out from reference TRBV28 and TRBJ2-7, the complete variable domain reads DVKVTQSSRYLVKRTGEKVFLECVQDMDHENMFWYRQDPGLGLRLIYFSYDVKMKEKGDIPEGYSVSREKKERFSLILESASTNQTSMYLCASSLSVGLLHADEQYFGPGTRLTVT.

This clone has more than one count but fewer than ten. The genes are TRBV6-6 and TRBJ1-5; tentative D call: TRBD1 (6 bases). CDR3 length: 15 residues. The germline CDR1 and CDR2 sequences are MNHNY and SVGAGI (reference sequence). V was shortened by 7 bases and J by 5 bases, with 18 bases between the two germline ends. The CDR3 DNA is TGTGCCAGCAACCAGGGGTGGGAGAAGGATCAGCCCCAGCATTTT. It codes for CASNQGWEKDQPQHF.

The J gene is TRBJ2-7, the V gene TRBV4-1; 12 bases line up with TRBD2. The J segment lost 3 bases and the V segment lost 4 bases, leaving 7 bases of the junction unmatched. The CDR3 is 16 amino acids. Germline loops: CDR1 MGHRA, CDR2 YSYEKL. CDR3 sequence: CASSLMASGGVYEQYF. The CDR3 DNA reads as TGCGCCAGCAGCCTAATGGCTAGCGGGGGGGTCTACGAGCAGTACTTC.

The chain joins TRBV9 to TRBJ2-5; a weak D match, TRBD1 (5 bases). Germline V CDR1 and CDR2: SGDLS, YYNGEE. With 3 bases removed from V and 1 base from J, the gap between germline ends came to 10 bases. CDR3 size: 14 residues. CDR3 loop: CASSGGAVQETQYF. CDR3 bases: TGTGCCAGCAGCGGTGGGGCAGTCCAAGAGACCCAGTACTTC.

The gene calls are TRBV7-2 and TRBJ2-7, with 9 bases aligning to TRBD1. The CDR3 spans 15 residues. Germline CDR1 and CDR2: SGHTA and FQGNSA. With V trimmed by 5 bases and J by 3 bases, 8 bases remained unmatched. The CDR3 region has the DNA TGTGCCAGCAGCCCAACCGCGGGACAGGGCTACGAGCAGTACTTC. Its translation: CASSPTAGQGYEQYF.